Each of the 10 T cell receptor beta chains below was sequenced from the same sample in a study of T-cell reconstitution after alpha-beta-depleted transplantation in children. The TCRbeta library incorporated unique molecular identifiers. MiXCR, run by TCRdb on the PCR reads, gives a single entry per CDR3 protein. The repertoire holds around 360,000 distinct CDR3 sequences, 10% seen once, with roughly 2.5% in the top ten. The input for sequencing was PBMCs from the stem cell graft donor, taken from the stem cell graft. The receptor set was obtained from a human donor who donated a stem cell graft to a child with acute lymphoblastic leukemia.

This clonotype occurred a few times. The rearrangement joins TRBV27 to TRBJ1-1; D gene uncertain. V lost 3 bases and J lost 4, with 3 bases in between. Germline V gene data show CDR1 as MNHEY and CDR2 as SMNVEV (reference sequence). This CDR3 has 11 residues. CDR3 sequence: CASSFVTEAFF. The CDR3, as DNA: TGTGCCAGCAGTTTCGTCACTGAAGCTTTCTTT.

This clonotype was detected a few times. V gene TRBV7-9 combines with J gene TRBJ1-2, with 7 bases matching TRBD1. After removal of 1 base from V and 5 bases from J, the junction contained 4 bases not matched to a gene. This CDR3 has 14 amino acids. From germline, CDR1 is SEHNR and CDR2 FQNEAQ (reference sequence). The CDR3, as DNA: TGTGCCAGCAGCTTAGGGACAGGATATTATGGCTACACCTTC. Translated: CASSLGTGYYGYTF.

The V gene is TRBV7-9, the J gene TRBJ2-1, with D unclear. The CDR3 loop spans 13 amino acids. V was cut by 3 bases and J by 5 bases, with 8 bases left in between. Per the germline V gene, CDR1 is SEHNR and CDR2 is FQNEAQ (reference sequence). The CDR3 DNA reads as TGTGCCAGCAGCTTCCTAGGTGACAATGAGCAGTTCTTC. This gives the protein CASSFLGDNEQFF.

The chain joins TRBV11-2 to TRBJ1-1, with 8 bases identical to TRBD1. The junction had 5 bases not matched to a gene; V was cut back by 5 bases and J by 3 bases. This CDR3 region has 14 residues. CDR1 and CDR2 from the germline V gene are SGHAT and FQNNGV. This chain's CDR3 is CASSPRTGYTEAFF. The CDR3 DNA reads as TGTGCCAGCAGCCCCCGGACAGGGTACACTGAAGCTTTCTTT.

The chain links TRBV28 to TRBJ2-1; 12 nucleotides align to TRBD2. The junction had 11 bases not matched to a gene; V was cut back by 5 bases and J by 6 bases. CDR3 length equals 17 residues. Germline CDR1 reads MDHEN; CDR2 reads SYDVKM. Here the CDR3 reads CASSLLAGGPTINEQFF. The CDR3 coding sequence is TGTGCCAGCAGTCTCCTAGCGGGAGGGCCTACTATCAATGAGCAGTTCTTC. The full variable domain, in which reference TRBV28 and TRBJ2-1 provide the parts outside the CDR3, is DVKVTQSSRYLVKRTGEKVFLECVQDMDHENMFWYRQDPGLGLRLIYFSYDVKMKEKGDIPEGYSVSREKKERFSLILESASTNQTSMYLCASSLLAGGPTINEQFFGPGTRLTVL.

This clonotype was observed a handful of times. The chain has TRBV11-3 and TRBJ1-5, with no clear D. Germline V gene sequence: CDR1 SGHNT, CDR2 YENEEA. The length of the CDR3 is 14 residues. With 2 bases removed from V and 3 bases from J, the gap between germline ends came to 8 bases. CDR3 in amino acids: CASSLNVLNQPQHF. In DNA form, the CDR3 reads TGTGCCAGCAGCTTAAACGTCCTCAATCAGCCCCAGCATTTT.

The V and J genes are TRBV7-9 and TRBJ2-2, with 12 bases fitting TRBD2. The V gene end was trimmed by 5 bases and the J gene end by 6 bases; junction bases not matched to a gene: 7. The V gene's germline CDR1 is SEHNR and CDR2 FQNEAQ (reference sequence). CDR3 length: 16 amino acids. CDR3 sequence (DNA): TGTGCCAGCAGCGTCTTAACTAGCGGGAGGCCCGGGGAGCTGTTTTTT. This encodes CASSVLTSGRPGELFF.

This clonotype turned up a few times. The rearrangement uses TRBV7-9 and TRBJ2-2; 10 bases match TRBD2. CDR1 and CDR2 (germline): SEHNR, FQNEAQ (reference sequence). V shed 3 bases, J shed 4 bases, and the junction held 5 bases outside the gene matches. This CDR3 contains 16 residues. This CDR3 is CASSFEGLASTGELFF. The CDR3 region has the DNA TGTGCCAGCAGCTTCGAGGGACTAGCGAGCACCGGGGAGCTGTTTTTT.

As regards this clonotype: Possible read error: a much larger clone is one base away. This chain uses TRBV5-1 with TRBJ2-7, with TRBD1 matching over 9 bases. This CDR3 has 15 amino acids. Germline CDR1 and CDR2: SGHRS and YFSETQ. CDR3 loop: CASSLQGAGSNEHYF. CDR3 nucleotides: TGCGCCAGCAGCTTACAGGGGGCGGGGAGCAACGAGCATTACTTC.

The gene calls are TRBV5-1 and TRBJ1-2; 8 bases are shared with TRBD1. After removal of 4 bases from V and 3 bases from J, the junction contained 14 bases not matched to a gene. The CDR3 is made up of 17 amino acids. Germline V gene sequence: CDR1 SGHRS, CDR2 YFSETQ. CDR3 residues: CASSPLPGQGHDYGYTF. The DNA for the CDR3 is TGCGCCAGCAGCCCGTTGCCCGGACAGGGTCATGACTATGGCTACACCTTC.